This T cell receptor (beta chain) was retrieved from a study of beta chain features in type 1 diabetes. Expressed TCRB transcripts were sequenced after all isolated RNA was converted to cDNA. Data came from immunoSEQ multiplex PCR; TCRdb stores just in-frame clones and leaves some out. The table lists 970,000 or so clones, roughly 15% of them singletons. Trimming took 3 bases from V and 2 from J; bases not matched to a gene: 4. CDR1 and CDR2 (germline): SNHLY, FYNNEI. The CDR3 is made up of 14 amino acids. This chain joins TRBV2 and TRBJ2-7; 7 bases are shared with TRBD2. The sequencing input was naive CD4+ T cells from blood. This TCR derives from a woman younger than 35 in good health. The CDR3 nucleotides read TGTGCCAGCAGTGAGCGGGAGACCGCCTACGAGCAGTACTTC. Translated, it gives CASSERETAYEQYF.